These T cell receptor beta chains were read from a single sample in a study of blood T cell repertoires in COVID-19. Libraries were prepared by immunoSEQ multiplex PCR; TCRdb keeps only in-frame clonotypes and omits some of them. Found here are tens of thousands of clones, 87% of them singletons; the top ten hold more than 15%. Sequencing input: peripheral blood. These receptor sequences come from a human donor with active COVID-19. The donor label of this sample is uncertain. CDR3s include the opening cysteine and the closing phenylalanine or tryptophan. Fields, in order: clone size, D gene, V gene, J gene, CDR3 DNA, CDR3 protein. D genes are given only for firm matches. Size is omitted from some rows. Given values are once, few, many or a class for expanded clones.

NA	TRBD1	TRBV29-1	TRBJ2-2	TGCAGCGTCGGGACCTTTTCGGACAGGGTGGCGTTCGGGGAGCTGTTTTTT	CSVGTFSDRVAFGELFF
NA	TRBD1	TRBV6-5	TRBJ1-2	TGTGCCAGCAGTTATTCCCCAGGGGGGACCTATGGCTACACCTTC	CASSYSPGGTYGYTF
NA	NA	TRBV12-3/TRBV12-4	TRBJ1-1	TGTGCCTCTGGCCCAGCGGCGAACACTGAAGCTTTCTTT	CASGPAANTEAFF
NA	NA	TRBV6-1	TRBJ1-2	TGTGCCAGCAGTGACCCACTAATCATTCGGACACACAGCTATGGCTACACCTTC	CASSDPLIIRTHSYGYTF
NA	TRBD1	TRBV6-5	TRBJ1-2	TGTGCCAGCAGTTACTCTCGCAGGGGGAACGGCTACACCTTC	CASSYSRRGNGYTF
NA	NA	TRBV10-3	TRBJ2-1	TGTGCCATCAAAGACCCGGGGTCCTACAATGAGCAGTTCTTC	CAIKDPGSYNEQFF
NA	NA	TRBV12-3/TRBV12-4	TRBJ2-3	TGTGCCAGCAGGAGTTTTTCAGATACGCAGTATTTT	CASRSFSDTQYF
NA	NA	TRBV7-6	TRBJ2-2	TGTGCCAGCAGCCCGCGGACAGCTACCACCGGGGAGCTGTTTTTT	CASSPRTATTGELFF
once	TRBD2	TRBV7-8	TRBJ2-1	TGTGCCAGCAGCTTACAGAGGGTAGCGGGGGGGCGAAGGTACAATGAGCAGTTCTTC	CASSLQRVAGGRRYNEQFF
NA	NA	TRBV4-2	TRBJ2-7	TGTGCCAGCAGCCAAGCCTCGTCCTACGAGCAGTACTTC	CASSQASSYEQYF
NA	NA	TRBV5-6	TRBJ2-1	TGTGCCAGCAGCCCAGAAAGACTAGACCGAAATGAGCAGTTCTTC	CASSPERLDRNEQFF
NA	TRBD1	TRBV23-1	TRBJ1-3	TGCGCCAGCAGTCAATCGAGTTCCTATGGGACAGCTAGAGTGCAGGGAAACACCATATATTTT	CASSQSSSYGTARVQGNTIYF
NA	TRBD1	TRBV5-5	TRBJ1-2	TGTGCCAGCAGCTTGGATGTGGGACAGGCCCTCTATGGCTACACCTTC	CASSLDVGQALYGYTF
NA	NA	TRBV19	TRBJ1-2	TGTGCCAGTACCTACCGACAGGACCGTGACTATGGCTACACCTTC	CASTYRQDRDYGYTF
NA	TRBD1	TRBV27	TRBJ1-2	TGTGCCAGCAGTTCACAGGGGGCGGGGAGCTATGGCTACACCTTC	CASSSQGAGSYGYTF
NA	TRBD1	TRBV6-6	TRBJ2-7	TGTGCCAGCTCCGGGACAGCCTACGAGCAGTACTTC	CASSGTAYEQYF
NA	TRBD1	TRBV4-3	TRBJ2-7	TGCGCCAGCAGCCCTACCAGGGGGACAGGGTACCACGAGCAGTACTTC	CASSPTRGTGYHEQYF
NA	TRBD2	TRBV5-4	TRBJ2-6	TGTGCCAGCAGCTTATCTACTAGCGGGGGAACTGCTGGGGCCAACGTCCTGACTTTC	CASSLSTSGGTAGANVLTF
NA	TRBD1	TRBV19	TRBJ1-1	TGTGCCAGTAGTAACACAGGGGAGACTGAAGCTTTCTTT	CASSNTGETEAFF
NA	TRBD1	TRBV19	TRBJ2-4	TGTGCCAGTATCGGGACAGGGGGGCTGGTTCAGTACTTC	CASIGTGGLVQYF
NA	NA	TRBV18	TRBJ2-7	TGTGCCAGCTCACCACGGGGCACTAAGAGCTCCTACGAGCAGTACTTC	CASSPRGTKSSYEQYF
NA	TRBD1	TRBV29-1	TRBJ1-5	TGCAGCGTTAAAACCGGGACAGGGGATCAGCCCCAGCATTTT	CSVKTGTGDQPQHF
once	TRBD1	TRBV5-5	TRBJ1-5	TGTGCCAGCAGCTTGACAGGGGCGTATAGCAATCAGCCCCAGCATTTT	CASSLTGAYSNQPQHF
NA	TRBD2	TRBV3-1/TRBV3-2	TRBJ2-1	TGTGCCAGCAGCCAAGATCGAACGGGGGGACGGGAGCAGTTCTTC	CASSQDRTGGREQFF
NA	NA	TRBV2	TRBJ2-3	TGTGCCAGCAGTGAACGTAGCCGACCCACTTCACATACGCAGTATTTT	CASSERSRPTSHTQYF
NA	NA	TRBV2	TRBJ2-7	TGTGCCAGCAGTTTGATACAGGGATTAAGTTCCGAGCAGTACTTC	CASSLIQGLSSEQYF
NA	NA	TRBV4-1	TRBJ1-5	TGCGCCAGCAGCCGCTCGAAACAGGGTAAGGGCAATCAGCCCCAGCATTTT	CASSRSKQGKGNQPQHF
NA	NA	TRBV5-4	TRBJ1-2	TGTGCCAGCAGCTTACGGACTACTAACTATGGCTACACCTTC	CASSLRTTNYGYTF
NA	TRBD1	TRBV5-5	TRBJ2-7	TGTGCCAGCAGCCAGGGGGTTGGACAGGGAAGGTACGAGCAGTACTTC	CASSQGVGQGRYEQYF
NA	NA	TRBV24-1	TRBJ2-3	TGTGCCACCAGTGCGAGGAGCACAGATACGCAGTATTTT	CATSARSTDTQYF
few	NA	TRBV19	TRBJ1-3	TGTGCCAGTAGTATCGCATTAGCGGCTGGAAACACCATATATTTT	CASSIALAAGNTIYF
NA	TRBD2	TRBV19	TRBJ2-3	TGTGCCAGTAGTAGGACTAGCGGGGGTTTGGATACGCAGTATTTT	CASSRTSGGLDTQYF
NA	TRBD2	TRBV10-2	TRBJ2-7	TGCGCCAGCAGTAGGACTAGCGGGGGCTCCTACGAGCAGTACTTC	CASSRTSGGSYEQYF
NA	NA	TRBV6-2/TRBV6-3	TRBJ2-7	TGTGCCAGCAGTAGCCGTCGCGGAGGGAGCTCCTACGAGCAGTACTTC	CASSSRRGGSSYEQYF
NA	NA	TRBV19	TRBJ2-3	TGTGCCAGTAGTATGGACGAGGGAGATACGCAGTATTTT	CASSMDEGDTQYF
NA	TRBD2	TRBV5-4	TRBJ2-5	TGTGCCAGCAGCCGGGGGAGCGGGGGGTCAGAGACCCAGTACTTC	CASSRGSGGSETQYF
NA	NA	TRBV4-2	TRBJ2-7	TGTGCCAGCAGCCAAGATCGTCTGGACTCTGAATACGAGCAGTACTTC	CASSQDRLDSEYEQYF
NA	NA	TRBV6-1	TRBJ1-6	TGTGCCAGCAGTGAAGGGCCGGGGAGAGGTTCACCCCTCCACTTT	CASSEGPGRGSPLHF
NA	NA	TRBV7-6	TRBJ1-1	TGTGCCAGCAGCTTTGGGGAGTTGGGCACTGAAGCTTTCTTT	CASSFGELGTEAFF
NA	NA	TRBV18	TRBJ2-2	TGTGCCAGCTCACGAAGATCGGTCGGGGAGCTGTTTTTT	CASSRRSVGELFF
NA	NA	TRBV12-3/TRBV12-4	TRBJ2-7	TGTGCCAGCAGTTTATGGGGCAGCGAGCAGTACTTC	CASSLWGSEQYF
NA	NA	TRBV20-1	TRBJ1-2	TGCAGTGCTAGTCTGGGGAGTGGCGGCTACACCTTC	CSASLGSGGYTF
NA	TRBD2	TRBV19	TRBJ2-5	TGTGCCAGTAGTATTGGGACTAGCGGGAGTGAAGAGACCCAGTACTTC	CASSIGTSGSEETQYF
few	TRBD2	TRBV5-1	TRBJ2-5	TGCGCCAGCAGCTTACCCAGCGGGGCCCAAGAGACCCAGTACTTC	CASSLPSGAQETQYF
NA	NA	TRBV19	TRBJ2-5	TGTGCCAGTAGTCCAGGGTGGCATCAAGAGACCCAGTACTTC	CASSPGWHQETQYF
NA	TRBD2	TRBV7-2	TRBJ2-1	TGTGCCAGCAGCTTAAGGCCCAGCGGGGGAATCTACAATGAGCAGTTCTTC	CASSLRPSGGIYNEQFF
NA	TRBD2	TRBV5-6	TRBJ2-7	TGTGCCAGCAGCTTGGGCTTGTCTAGCGGGGGCTACGAGCAGTACTTC	CASSLGLSSGGYEQYF
NA	NA	TRBV12-1	TRBJ1-5	TGTGCCAGCAGCCCCGGACATCCCAATCAGCCCCAGCATTTT	CASSPGHPNQPQHF
NA	TRBD1	TRBV7-9	TRBJ2-3	TGTGCCAGCAGCTCCTCGGGACAGGGGGCAGGGACGCAGTATTTT	CASSSSGQGAGTQYF
NA	NA	TRBV5-6	TRBJ1-1	TGTGCCAGCAGCTTGATAGGGAGTCCGGTAGCTTTCTTT	CASSLIGSPVAFF
NA	TRBD1	TRBV18	TRBJ2-1	TGTGCCAGCTCGTCGAACAGGGGCGAGCAGTTCTTC	CASSSNRGEQFF
NA	NA	TRBV19	TRBJ1-1	TGTGCCAGTAGGTTGCAGGGATTAAACACTGAAGCTTTCTTT	CASRLQGLNTEAFF
NA	TRBD2	TRBV15	TRBJ2-5	TGTGCCACCAGCATACTGACTAGTAGCGGGGGGGCCCAGTACTTC	CATSILTSSGGAQYF
NA	NA	TRBV3-1/TRBV3-2	TRBJ1-2	TGTGCCAGCAGCCAAAGGGGGGGTTATGGCTACACCTTC	CASSQRGGYGYTF
NA	TRBD2	TRBV2	TRBJ2-2	TGTGCCAGCAGGGCTCGGCGGGGGGCTTCGGTCACCGGGGAGCTGTTTTTT	CASRARRGASVTGELFF
NA	NA	TRBV11-1	TRBJ2-3	TGTGCCAGCAGCTTAGGACTAGAAAGCACAGATACGCAGTATTTT	CASSLGLESTDTQYF
NA	TRBD1	TRBV7-2	TRBJ2-5	TGTGCCAGCAGCCGCCGACAGGGATTCCAAGAGACCCAGTACTTC	CASSRRQGFQETQYF
NA	NA	TRBV4-3	TRBJ2-7	TGCGCCAGCAGCCAAGTCCTAGCCGACTACGAGCAGTACTTC	CASSQVLADYEQYF
NA	TRBD1	TRBV7-2	TRBJ1-2	TGTGCCAGCAGTTTGAGGGGGCTGTCTAACTATGGCTACACCTTC	CASSLRGLSNYGYTF